The T cell receptor beta chain under discussion was sequenced for a study of T cells expressing NK-cell markers. Findings of the study overall: A few of the donors also had these clonotypes leading their CD3+CD56-NKG2C+ fraction. Whether expanded NKG2C+ T cell clones were HCMV-specific remained unclear. NKG2C+ dominant clonotypes from roughly 6 donors made up roughly 1.0-7.0% of CD8+ T cells.

The CDR3 consists of 16 residues. The germline V gene encodes CDR1 LNHDA and CDR2 SQIVND (reference sequence). Comment on this clonotype: As yet, its antigen is unknown.

TCRdb re-called the 5' RACE reads and gives one entry per CDR3 protein, without DNA. The sample has 300,000 to 450,000 distinct CDR3 sequences. The chain carries TRBV19 and TRBJ2-1; TCRdb reports TRBD1, a call that lacks DNA to check it against. Input material: blood T cells: a sorted CD56 or NKG2C T cell subset, CD4+ or CD8+ T cells, or bulk PBMC T cells (not recorded which). The TCR originated in a man between 18 and 69 years old in good health. The CDR3 is CASRTQGVEPYNEQFF.